Listed here is a single TCR beta chain. The sample belongs to a study of blood T cell repertoires in COVID-19. Looking at the study overall: COVID-19 samples from acute and convalescent phases originated in the United States, Italy and Spain. In each case, the material was cDNA or gDNA derived from T cells, B-cell-depleted T cells, or PBMCs.

Source study methods: Amplification of reference gene primers was used by the study to estimate nucleated cell counts. The protocol was immunoSEQ multiplex PCR, while the TCRdb copy is restricted to in-frame clones and leaves out a portion. The DNA was the basis for D and trimming; V, J and clone size are from that table. The sample lists over 120,000 clones; approximately 90% were seen once. The specimen was peripheral blood. The origin of this receptor is a man in his sixties with active or convalescent COVID-19.

CDR3 region: CASSPRTSGGVNEQFF. For the CDR3, the DNA is TGTGCCAGCAGCCCCAGGACTAGCGGGGGGGTGAATGAGCAGTTCTTC. The rearrangement uses TRBV5-4 and TRBJ2-1; 15 positions agree with TRBD2. The CDR3 has 16 amino acids. The V gene end was trimmed by 4 bases and the J gene end by 7 bases; junction bases not matched to a gene: 6. Per germline, CDR1 SGHNT and CDR2 YYREEE (reference sequence).